These T cell receptor beta chains were read from a single sample in a study of blood T cell repertoires in COVID-19. Sequencing used immunoSEQ multiplex PCR; TCRdb keeps in-frame clones, though not all of them. The profile shows 200,000 to 300,000 clones, about 89% of them singletons. Material: PBMCs or T cells enriched from blood (not recorded which). The receptors shown here come from a woman aged 18-29 years who had recovered from COVID-19. The CDR3 runs from the conserved cysteine through the conserved F or W. D genes are given only for firm matches. Expanded clones are given a class, and other clones once, few, many or no size at all.

V gene: TRBV7-9; clone size: .; D gene: TRBD1; J gene: TRBJ2-1; CDR3 protein: CASSLRRLGTGPYNEQFF; CDR3 DNA: TGTGCCAGCAGCTTACGCCGGCTTGGGACAGGACCATACAATGAGCAGTTCTTC
V gene: TRBV28; clone size: .; D gene: TRBD1; J gene: TRBJ2-7; CDR3 protein: CASSSTGASSYEQYF; CDR3 DNA: TGTGCCAGCAGTTCAACAGGGGCAAGCTCCTACGAGCAGTACTTC
V gene: TRBV18; clone size: .; D gene: .; J gene: TRBJ2-2; CDR3 protein: CASSPPSFGELFF; CDR3 DNA: TGTGCCAGCTCACCACCGTCTTTCGGGGAGCTGTTTTTT
V gene: TRBV30; clone size: .; D gene: .; J gene: TRBJ1-3; CDR3 protein: CAWSPGTTGNTIYF; CDR3 DNA: TGTGCCTGGAGTCCCGGGACAACTGGAAACACCATATATTTT
V gene: TRBV5-4; clone size: .; D gene: .; J gene: TRBJ2-7; CDR3 protein: CASSFGQIYEQYF; CDR3 DNA: TGTGCCAGCAGCTTTGGACAGATCTACGAGCAGTACTTC
V gene: TRBV4-2; clone size: few; D gene: TRBD1; J gene: TRBJ1-2; CDR3 protein: CASSQGEDRGSYGYTF; CDR3 DNA: TGTGCCAGCAGCCAAGGAGAAGACAGGGGGAGCTATGGCTACACCTTC
V gene: TRBV3-1/TRBV3-2; clone size: .; D gene: .; J gene: TRBJ2-1; CDR3 protein: CASSQLGTGQNEQFF; CDR3 DNA: TGTGCCAGCAGCCAACTCGGTACAGGGCAGAATGAGCAGTTCTTC
V gene: TRBV19; clone size: .; D gene: .; J gene: TRBJ2-7; CDR3 protein: CASSIGKEAEQYF; CDR3 DNA: TGTGCCAGTAGTATAGGTAAAGAAGCCGAGCAGTACTTC
V gene: TRBV9; clone size: .; D gene: TRBD1; J gene: TRBJ2-7; CDR3 protein: CASSVQSTGGSHEQYF; CDR3 DNA: TGTGCCAGCAGCGTACAATCTACAGGGGGCTCCCACGAGCAGTACTTC
V gene: TRBV21-1; clone size: .; D gene: .; J gene: TRBJ2-7; CDR3 protein: CASSKCPGRDLSYEQYF; CDR3 DNA: TGTGCCAGCAGCAAATGTCCGGGGCGGGACCTATCCTACGAGCAGTACTTC
V gene: TRBV10-2; clone size: .; D gene: .; J gene: TRBJ2-7; CDR3 protein: CASSEEVRGYEQYF; CDR3 DNA: TGCGCCAGCAGTGAGGAGGTCAGGGGCTACGAGCAGTACTTC
V gene: TRBV7-2; clone size: .; D gene: TRBD2; J gene: TRBJ2-7; CDR3 protein: CASSPRLTSGKGYEQYF; CDR3 DNA: TGTGCCAGCAGCCCCCGCTTGACTAGCGGGAAGGGTTACGAGCAGTACTTC
V gene: TRBV11-3; clone size: .; D gene: TRBD1; J gene: TRBJ1-2; CDR3 protein: CASSLSGQGAGGYTF; CDR3 DNA: TGTGCCAGCAGCCTCTCGGGACAGGGGGCGGGCGGCTACACCTTC
V gene: TRBV7-8; clone size: many; D gene: .; J gene: TRBJ1-2; CDR3 protein: CASSLWASEYGYTF; CDR3 DNA: TGTGCCAGCAGCTTGTGGGCCTCCGAGTATGGCTACACCTTC
V gene: TRBV11-2; clone size: .; D gene: TRBD2; J gene: TRBJ2-5; CDR3 protein: CASSLEGTTQETQYF; CDR3 DNA: TGTGCCAGCAGCTTAGAGGGGACTACACAAGAGACCCAGTACTTC
V gene: TRBV7-8; clone size: .; D gene: TRBD2; J gene: TRBJ2-2; CDR3 protein: CASSFLRTSGTTGELFF; CDR3 DNA: TGTGCCAGCAGCTTCCTACGGACTAGCGGCACAACCGGGGAGCTGTTTTTT
V gene: TRBV5-1; clone size: .; D gene: TRBD1; J gene: TRBJ1-6; CDR3 protein: CASSLAGGRSYNSPLHF; CDR3 DNA: TGCGCCAGCAGCTTGGCAGGGGGCCGCTCCTATAATTCACCCCTCCACTTT
V gene: TRBV7-9; clone size: .; D gene: .; J gene: TRBJ1-2; CDR3 protein: CASMERDVGSNYGYTF; CDR3 DNA: TGTGCCAGCATGGAGCGGGACGTCGGTTCTAACTATGGCTACACCTTC
V gene: TRBV27; clone size: .; D gene: .; J gene: TRBJ2-7; CDR3 protein: CASSFRLGLDRDYEQYF; CDR3 DNA: TGTGCCAGCAGTTTCCGACTTGGGTTAGATCGGGACTACGAGCAGTACTTC
V gene: TRBV6-5; clone size: .; D gene: .; J gene: TRBJ1-1; CDR3 protein: CASSSTYGNTEAFF; CDR3 DNA: TGTGCCAGCAGTTCTACGTATGGGAACACTGAAGCTTTCTTT
V gene: TRBV5-6; clone size: .; D gene: .; J gene: TRBJ1-3; CDR3 protein: CASSLTGISGNTIYF; CDR3 DNA: TGTGCCAGCAGCTTGACAGGGATCTCTGGAAACACCATATATTTT
V gene: TRBV4-3; clone size: .; D gene: .; J gene: TRBJ2-7; CDR3 protein: CASSQEKTSYEQYF; CDR3 DNA: TGCGCCAGCAGCCAAGAGAAAACATCCTACGAGCAGTACTTC
V gene: TRBV28; clone size: .; D gene: TRBD1; J gene: TRBJ1-2; CDR3 protein: CASSSSGTGVNYGYTF; CDR3 DNA: TGTGCCAGCAGTTCCTCCGGGACAGGGGTTAACTATGGCTACACCTTC
V gene: TRBV28; clone size: .; D gene: TRBD2; J gene: TRBJ2-2; CDR3 protein: CASSSPSGSYTGELFF; CDR3 DNA: TGTGCCAGCAGTTCCCCTAGCGGGAGTTACACCGGGGAGCTGTTTTTT
V gene: TRBV7-7; clone size: .; D gene: TRBD2; J gene: TRBJ2-1; CDR3 protein: CASSLAPAGSYNEQFF; CDR3 DNA: TGTGCCAGCAGCTTAGCTCCAGCGGGGTCCTACAATGAGCAGTTCTTC
V gene: TRBV12-3/TRBV12-4; clone size: .; D gene: .; J gene: TRBJ1-6; CDR3 protein: CASSPAGAPPLHF; CDR3 DNA: TGTGCCAGCAGCCCCGCGGGGGCTCCACCCCTCCACTTT
V gene: TRBV7-9; clone size: .; D gene: TRBD1; J gene: TRBJ1-4; CDR3 protein: CASSLPPGTGNEKLFF; CDR3 DNA: TGTGCCAGCAGTTTACCCCCCGGGACAGGAAACGAAAAACTGTTTTTT
V gene: TRBV11-2; clone size: .; D gene: TRBD2; J gene: TRBJ2-7; CDR3 protein: CASSRLRGAGPEQYF; CDR3 DNA: TGTGCCAGCAGTCGGTTGCGGGGGGCGGGCCCCGAGCAGTACTTC
V gene: TRBV7-2; clone size: .; D gene: TRBD2; J gene: TRBJ2-3; CDR3 protein: CASSLRAGESDTQYF; CDR3 DNA: TGTGCCAGCAGCTTACGGGCGGGAGAGTCAGATACGCAGTATTTT
V gene: TRBV30; clone size: .; D gene: .; J gene: TRBJ2-7; CDR3 protein: CAWSGAVGGSKQYF; CDR3 DNA: TGTGCCTGGAGTGGAGCGGTTGGGGGGTCGAAGCAGTACTTC
V gene: TRBV5-6; clone size: .; D gene: .; J gene: TRBJ1-2; CDR3 protein: CASRLDRAYPGYTF; CDR3 DNA: TGTGCCAGCAGGCTGGACAGAGCCTATCCCGGCTACACCTTC
V gene: TRBV5-4; clone size: .; D gene: TRBD2; J gene: TRBJ2-3; CDR3 protein: CASSLLASGGDWDTDTQYF; CDR3 DNA: TGTGCCAGCAGCCTACTTGCTAGCGGGGGGGACTGGGACACAGATACGCAGTATTTT
V gene: TRBV5-6; clone size: .; D gene: .; J gene: TRBJ2-1; CDR3 protein: CASSAYTYNEQFF; CDR3 DNA: TGTGCCAGCAGCGCATACACCTACAATGAGCAGTTCTTC
V gene: TRBV19; clone size: .; D gene: .; J gene: TRBJ1-1; CDR3 protein: CASTQGRANTEAFF; CDR3 DNA: TGTGCCAGCACCCAGGGCAGGGCGAACACTGAAGCTTTCTTT
V gene: TRBV7-2; clone size: .; D gene: .; J gene: TRBJ2-3; CDR3 protein: CASSFKATDTQYF; CDR3 DNA: TGTGCCAGCAGCTTTAAAGCAACAGATACGCAGTATTTT
V gene: TRBV7-8; clone size: .; D gene: TRBD2; J gene: TRBJ2-5; CDR3 protein: CASSLASTSGQETQYF; CDR3 DNA: TGTGCCAGCAGCTTAGCCTCCACTAGCGGGCAAGAGACCCAGTACTTC
V gene: TRBV4-1; clone size: .; D gene: .; J gene: TRBJ1-1; CDR3 protein: CASSQDLETEAFF; CDR3 DNA: TGCGCCAGCAGCCAAGATCTAGAGACTGAAGCTTTCTTT
V gene: TRBV5-5; clone size: .; D gene: .; J gene: TRBJ1-6; CDR3 protein: CASSLWRGGPESPLHF; CDR3 DNA: TGTGCCAGCAGCTTGTGGAGGGGGGGGCCTGAGTCACCCCTCCACTTT
V gene: TRBV6-5; clone size: .; D gene: TRBD1; J gene: TRBJ1-2; CDR3 protein: CASRQGAGYTF; CDR3 DNA: TGTGCCAGCAGACAGGGGGCCGGCTACACCTTC
V gene: TRBV27; clone size: .; D gene: TRBD1; J gene: TRBJ2-3; CDR3 protein: CASSHRQGADTQYF; CDR3 DNA: TGTGCCAGCAGTCACCGACAGGGGGCGGATACGCAGTATTTT
V gene: TRBV7-9; clone size: .; D gene: TRBD1; J gene: TRBJ2-3; CDR3 protein: CASSADRANTQYF; CDR3 DNA: TGTGCCAGCAGTGCGGACAGGGCAAATACGCAGTATTTT
V gene: TRBV7-9; clone size: .; D gene: .; J gene: TRBJ2-1; CDR3 protein: CASSLESPLNNEQFF; CDR3 DNA: TGTGCCAGCAGCTTAGAGAGCCCTTTAAACAATGAGCAGTTCTTC
V gene: TRBV9; clone size: .; D gene: TRBD2; J gene: TRBJ2-1; CDR3 protein: CASSVGSGLVWEGNEQFF; CDR3 DNA: TGTGCCAGCAGCGTAGGGTCAGGGCTCGTATGGGAGGGCAATGAGCAGTTCTTC
V gene: TRBV5-1; clone size: .; D gene: TRBD2; J gene: TRBJ2-7; CDR3 protein: CASSTSGGTYEQYF; CDR3 DNA: TGCGCCAGCTCGACTAGCGGGGGTACCTACGAGCAGTACTTC
V gene: TRBV5-1; clone size: once; D gene: TRBD1; J gene: TRBJ1-6; CDR3 protein: CASSLEGGHNSPLHF; CDR3 DNA: TGCGCCAGCAGCTTGGAAGGGGGCCATAATTCACCCCTCCACTTT
V gene: TRBV15; clone size: .; D gene: .; J gene: TRBJ1-3; CDR3 protein: CATSRDLVSGNTIYF; CDR3 DNA: TGTGCCACCAGCAGAGATCTCGTATCTGGAAACACCATATATTTT
V gene: TRBV5-4; clone size: .; D gene: .; J gene: TRBJ1-3; CDR3 protein: CASSLKGSGNTIYF; CDR3 DNA: TGTGCCAGCAGCTTGAAGGGGTCTGGAAACACCATATATTTT
V gene: TRBV11-2; clone size: .; D gene: TRBD2; J gene: TRBJ2-1; CDR3 protein: CASSTGLAGDQFF; CDR3 DNA: TGTGCCAGCAGCACGGGACTAGCGGGGGACCAGTTCTTC
V gene: TRBV18; clone size: .; D gene: TRBD1; J gene: TRBJ2-3; CDR3 protein: CASSTRDRVSDTQYF; CDR3 DNA: TGTGCCAGCTCAACCCGGGACAGGGTCTCAGATACGCAGTATTTT
V gene: TRBV5-1; clone size: .; D gene: .; J gene: TRBJ2-1; CDR3 protein: CASSFSFSGIGNEQFF; CDR3 DNA: TGCGCCAGCAGCTTTAGTTTTTCAGGGATCGGCAATGAGCAGTTCTTC
V gene: TRBV18; clone size: .; D gene: TRBD1; J gene: TRBJ1-5; CDR3 protein: CASSPGTGGDGQPQHF; CDR3 DNA: TGTGCCAGCTCACCAGGGACAGGGGGAGACGGACAGCCCCAGCATTTT
V gene: TRBV28; clone size: few; D gene: .; J gene: TRBJ1-3; CDR3 protein: CASSLRRNTIYF; CDR3 DNA: TGTGCCAGCAGTTTGCGGCGTAACACCATATATTTT
V gene: TRBV15; clone size: .; D gene: TRBD2; J gene: TRBJ2-2; CDR3 protein: CATSKGLAGGPLNTGELFF; CDR3 DNA: TGTGCCACCAGCAAAGGACTAGCGGGGGGGCCATTGAACACCGGGGAGCTGTTTTTT
V gene: TRBV5-1; clone size: .; D gene: .; J gene: TRBJ1-1; CDR3 protein: CASSPGFGQGLNTEAFF; CDR3 DNA: TGCGCCAGCAGCCCTGGGTTTGGTCAGGGTTTGAACACTGAAGCTTTCTTT
V gene: TRBV6-1; clone size: .; D gene: TRBD1; J gene: TRBJ2-7; CDR3 protein: CASSEARGQATHYEQYF; CDR3 DNA: TGTGCCAGCAGTGAAGCTCGAGGACAGGCCACCCACTACGAGCAGTACTTC
V gene: TRBV2; clone size: .; D gene: .; J gene: TRBJ2-1; CDR3 protein: CASREFLLFF; CDR3 DNA: TGTGCCAGCCGTGAGTTTCTTCTGTTCTTC
V gene: TRBV6-2/TRBV6-3; clone size: once; D gene: .; J gene: TRBJ2-1; CDR3 protein: CASSDLGGELLPSSYNEQFF; CDR3 DNA: TGTGCCAGCAGTGATCTAGGGGGGGAGCTTCTTCCAAGCTCCTACAATGAGCAGTTCTTC
V gene: TRBV11-2; clone size: .; D gene: .; J gene: TRBJ2-5; CDR3 protein: CASSFAVTQGRQETQYF; CDR3 DNA: TGTGCCAGCAGCTTTGCGGTGACCCAGGGAAGGCAAGAGACCCAGTACTTC